What follows are 13 T cell receptor beta chains derived from one specimen sequenced in a study of blood T cell repertoires in COVID-19. Profiled with immunoSEQ multiplex PCR; TCRdb holds only in-frame clones, not every one. The table includes roughly 240,000 clones, around 89% detected once. Sample: PBMCs or T cells enriched from blood (not recorded which). Every receptor here comes from a man aged 50 to 59 who had been exposed to COVID-19.

The J gene is TRBJ1-2, the V gene TRBV5-1, with 10 nucleotides matching TRBD1. The germline V gene encodes CDR1 SGHRS and CDR2 YFSETQ. The CDR3 runs to 13 residues. The ends lost 4 bases at V and 6 bases at J; junction bases unmatched: 3. The CDR3, as DNA: TGCGCCAGCAGCACCGGACAGGGGGATGGCTACACCTTC. It is translated as CASSTGQGDGYTF.

The rearrangement joins TRBV7-3 to TRBJ2-2, with 10 bases identical to TRBD2. CDR3 length: 15 residues. The ends lost 5 bases at V and 3 bases at J; junction bases unmatched: 3. Germline CDR1 reads SGHTA; CDR2 reads FQGTGA. The CDR3 DNA reads as TGTGCCAGCAGCCTAAGCGGGAGGGACACCGGGGAGCTGTTTTTT. Residues: CASSLSGRDTGELFF.

The chain joins TRBV14 to TRBJ2-2; 9 bases match TRBD1. The junction had 16 bases not matched to a gene; V was cut back by 3 bases and J by 5 bases. The CDR3 is made up of 19 amino acids. The germline CDR1 and CDR2 sequences are SGHDN and FVKESK. The CDR3 loop is CASSQIKTGGAGRTGELFF. The CDR3 DNA reads TGTGCCAGCAGCCAGATAAAGACAGGGGGAGCGGGGAGAACCGGGGAGCTGTTTTTT.

This chain uses TRBV28 with TRBJ2-7; a possible D gene is TRBD2 (5 bases). Deletions cut 3 bases from V and 3 bases from J, with 9 bases between. The germline CDR1 and CDR2 sequences are MDHEN and SYDVKM. The CDR3 runs to 13 residues. CDR3 in amino acids: CASSLRRDYEQYV. CDR3 in DNA: TGTGCCAGCAGTTTGCGACGGGACTACGAGCAGTACGTC.

CDR3 DNA sequence: TGTGCCAGCAGCTTATACGCGGGGAGCACTGAAGCTTTCTTT. It is translated as CASSLYAGSTEAFF. This chain links TRBV7-9 with TRBJ1-1; the D is unclear. This CDR3 has 14 amino acids. V lost 2 bases, J lost 4 bases, and 11 bases lay in between. Germline CDR1 reads SEHNR; CDR2 reads FQNEAQ (reference sequence). The complete variable domain, with remaining parts taken from reference TRBV7-9 and TRBJ1-1, reads DTGVSQNPRHKITKRGQNVTFRCDPISEHNRLYWYRQTLGQGPEFLTYFQNEAQLEKSRLLSDRFSAERPKGSFSTLEIQRTEQGDSAMYLCASSLYAGSTEAFFGQGTRLTVV.

This sequence joins TRBV5-5 and TRBJ1-5, with 7 nucleotides matching TRBD1. This CDR3 has 16 amino acids. Germline V CDR1 and CDR2: SGHKS, YYEKEE (reference sequence). Germline trimming cut 0 bases from V and 1 base from J; bases unmatched to any gene: 4. The CDR3 sequence: CASSLGGQQSNQPQHF. Written as DNA, the CDR3 is TGTGCCAGCAGCTTGGGGGGACAGCAAAGCAATCAGCCCCAGCATTTT.

CDR3 bases: TGTGCCAGCAGCAGGGACTCGATTGGGAGCAATGAGCAGTTCTTC. Protein product: CASSRDSIGSNEQFF. The chain has TRBV5-8 and TRBJ2-1; maybe TRBD2 (6 bases). The CDR3 length is 15 residues. Per the germline V gene, CDR1 is SGHTS and CDR2 is YDEGEE. The V end was cut by 4 bases, the J end by 6 bases, with 17 bases between.

The V and J genes are TRBV9 and TRBJ1-4, with D possibly matching TRBD1 (5 bases). The V gene lost 4 bases and the J gene lost 3 bases, with 13 bases spanning the gap. The germline V gene encodes CDR1 SGDLS and CDR2 YYNGEE. The CDR3 loop spans 15 amino acids. CDR3 sequence: CASSRSQGSNEKLFF. The CDR3 DNA follows: TGTGCCAGCAGCCGCTCCCAGGGTTCTAATGAAAAACTGTTTTTT. Drawing the rest from reference TRBV9 and TRBJ1-4, the complete variable domain is DSGVTQTPKHLITATGQRVTLRCSPRSGDLSVYWYQQSLDQGLQFLIQYYNGEERAKGNILERFSAQQFPDLHSELNLSSLELGDSALYFCASSRSQGSNEKLFFGSGTQLSVL.

The genes are TRBV5-1 and TRBJ2-7, with 10 nucleotides matching TRBD1. V dropped 0 bases and J dropped 6; count of bases not matched to a gene: 3. CDR1 SGHRS and CDR2 YFSETQ come from the germline V gene. CDR3 length: 14 residues. In nucleotides, the CDR3 is TGCGCCAGCAGCTTGGAGGGACAGGGGCGCGAGCAGTACTTC. Protein sequence: CASSLEGQGREQYF.

The chain joins TRBV28 to TRBJ1-2; 9 positions match TRBD1. Trimming cost V 5 bases and J 3 bases; bases outside gene matches: 7. The germline V gene encodes CDR1 MDHEN and CDR2 SYDVKM. The CDR3 covers 15 residues. Here the CDR3 DNA reads TGTGCCAGCAGTGGGCGGACAGGGGATCACTATGGCTACACCTTC. It encodes CASSGRTGDHYGYTF.

This clone has a handful of counts. The gene calls are TRBV10-3 and TRBJ2-7; D is possibly TRBD2 (7 bases). Germline assignment: CDR1 ENHRY and CDR2 SYGVKD. The germline V and J ends were trimmed by 2 bases and 5 bases, with 13 bases remaining between them. CDR3 length: 14 amino acids. The DNA of the CDR3 is TGTGCCATCAGTGAGGGCGGGGGCGTCAACGAGCAGTACGTC. Protein product: CAISEGGGVNEQYV.

V is TRBV9 and J is TRBJ2-3, with a tentative D call TRBD1 (5 bases). Looked up from germline, CDR1 is SGDLS and CDR2 is YYNGEE. The CDR3 totals 14 residues. With 7 bases removed from V and 0 bases from J, the gap between germline ends came to 12 bases. The DNA for the CDR3 is TGTGCCAGCGGCCTCAGGGATAGCACAGATACGCAGTATTTT. This encodes CASGLRDSTDTQYF.

The chain couples TRBV6-1 to TRBJ2-1, with TRBD2 matching over 8 bases. Trimming took 2 bases from V and 5 from J; bases not matched to a gene: 5. Germline CDR1 reads MNHNS; CDR2 reads SASEGT. CDR3 length: 15 residues. The CDR3 sequence is CASSESGGPDNEQFF. CDR3 nucleotide sequence: TGTGCCAGCAGTGAATCGGGGGGGCCGGACAATGAGCAGTTCTTC.